Following are 3 T cell receptor beta chains from one sample sequenced in a study of blood T cell repertoires in COVID-19. Profiling relied on immunoSEQ multiplex PCR, and the TCRdb table lists in-frame clones only, not all of them. Among 35,000 to 45,000 clones listed, roughly 86% were seen once. The source material was peripheral blood. These receptor sequences come from a man between 65 and 79 years old with acute or convalescent COVID-19.

The chain is built from TRBV7-2 and TRBJ2-2, with D unresolved. The V end was cut by 2 bases, the J end by 5 bases, with 15 bases between. The CDR3 contains 16 residues. The germline V gene has CDR1 SGHTA and CDR2 FQGNSA. The CDR3 bases are TGTGCCAGCAGCTTATTGACGGGTCCGCTTACCGGGGAGCTGTTTTTT. It translates to CASSLLTGPLTGELFF.

The J gene is TRBJ2-2, the V gene TRBV5-4; 8 positions match TRBD1. CDR3 length equals 17 residues. Germline-derived CDR1 and CDR2 are SGHNT and YYREEE (reference sequence). V lost 0 bases and J lost 7; bases outside the gene matches: 11. The CDR3 is CASSLAYQGAQIGELFF. CDR3 sequence (DNA): TGTGCCAGCAGCTTGGCCTATCAGGGGGCGCAGATCGGGGAGCTGTTTTTT.

This chain links TRBV18 with TRBJ1-1, with a tentative D call TRBD1 (5 bases). The germline gives CDR1 KGHSH, CDR2 LQKENI. The CDR3 covers 14 residues. Deletions cut 6 bases from V and 5 bases from J, with 16 bases between. CDR3: CASSPGGDGTEAFF. The CDR3 DNA is TGTGCCAGCTCTCCCGGAGGGGACGGAACTGAAGCTTTCTTT.